These T cell receptor beta chains were read from a single sample in a study of cytomegalovirus exposure and HLA in healthy donors. The method was immunoSEQ multiplex PCR; TCRdb's version includes in-frame clones alone and lacks a portion of them. The sample carries approximately 150,000 clones, 75% to 90% recorded once. The sequenced sample was PBMCs. The receptor set was obtained from a woman aged 30 to 39 in good health and CMV-seronegative. CDR3s include the opening cysteine and the closing phenylalanine or tryptophan. The D gene is left open where the match is weak. A row's size may be missing; if present it is once, few, many or a size class.

>TRBJ2-7|TRBD2|TRBV6-1|.
CASTELAGGPGEQYF
TGTGCCAGCACCGAACTAGCGGGAGGGCCTGGCGAGCAGTACTTC
>TRBJ2-5|TRBD2|TRBV5-1|.
CASSLELAGGYQETQYF
TGCGCCAGCAGCTTGGAACTAGCGGGGGGCTACCAAGAGACCCAGTACTTC
>TRBJ2-3|TRBD2|TRBV5-1|.
CASSLGTSGADTQYF
TGCGCCAGCAGCTTAGGGACTAGCGGGGCCGATACGCAGTATTTT
>TRBJ1-1|.|TRBV27|.
CASSSPFTAEAFF
TGTGCCAGCAGTTCCCCCTTCACGGCTGAAGCTTTCTTT
>TRBJ1-2|.|TRBV6-6|few
CASSPAGGYGYTF
TGTGCCAGCAGCCCCGCCGGGGGGTATGGCTACACCTTC
>TRBJ1-2|TRBD1|TRBV18|.
CASSPLPTGHYGYTF
TGTGCCAGCTCACCATTACCGACAGGGCATTATGGCTACACCTTC
>TRBJ1-3|.|TRBV11-2|.
CASSKGEQSSGNTIYF
TGTGCCAGCTCTAAGGGGGAGCAGTCCTCTGGAAACACCATATATTTT
>TRBJ1-5|.|TRBV7-2|.
CASSLEGNNQPQHF
TGTGCCAGCAGCTTAGAGGGGAACAATCAGCCCCAGCATTTT
>TRBJ2-3|.|TRBV6-6|.
CASSYLDSLGQYF
TGTGCCAGCAGTTACCTGGACAGTTTGGGGCAGTATTTT
>TRBJ1-1|.|TRBV27|.
CASSLSETLNTEAFF
TGTGCCAGCAGTTTATCAGAGACTCTTAACACTGAAGCTTTCTTT
>TRBJ1-6|.|TRBV30|.
CAWSVVAEDSSPLHF
TGTGCCTGGAGTGTGGTCGCGGAAGATAGTTCACCCCTCCACTTT
>TRBJ2-2|TRBD2|TRBV7-2|.
CASSLPGLAVTGELFF
TGTGCCAGCAGCTTACCTGGACTAGCGGTCACCGGGGAGCTGTTTTTT
>TRBJ1-2|.|TRBV20-1|.
CSATDSYGYTF
TGCAGTGCCACAGACAGCTATGGCTACACCTTC
>TRBJ1-4|TRBD1|TRBV6-6|.
CASSPPVLTGGGKLFF
TGTGCCAGCAGCCCTCCGGTGCTTACAGGGGGCGGGAAACTGTTTTTT
>TRBJ2-5|.|TRBV27|.
CASSFRRLGETQYF
TGTGCCAGCAGTTTTCGGAGGCTTGGGGAGACCCAGTACTTC
>TRBJ2-2|.|TRBV30|.
CAWGGPSYTGELFF
TGTGCCTGGGGAGGACCGTCGTACACCGGGGAGCTGTTTTTT
>TRBJ2-7|.|TRBV19|.
CASSAGTEWAYEQYF
TGTGCCAGTAGTGCGGGGACAGAATGGGCCTACGAGCAGTACTTC
>TRBJ1-1|.|TRBV25-1|once
CASSEGTGRFAEAFF
TGTGCCAGCAGTGAGGGAACAGGGAGATTCGCTGAAGCTTTCTTT
>TRBJ1-1|.|TRBV19|few
CASRLEGNTEAFF
TGTGCCAGTAGGTTGGAGGGGAACACTGAAGCTTTCTTT
>TRBJ2-2|.|TRBV21-1|.
CASSNEGDRGDTGELFF
TGTGCCAGCAGCAACGAGGGGGACAGGGGCGACACCGGGGAGCTGTTTTTT
>TRBJ2-7|TRBD2|TRBV7-9|.
CSSSGGEGTSTYEQYF
TGTTCCAGCAGCGGGGGGGAGGGGACTAGCACCTACGAGCAGTACTTC
>TRBJ1-6|.|TRBV4-1|once
CASSQDPGVYNSPLHF
TGCGCCAGCAGCCAAGATCCGGGGGTTTATAATTCACCCCTCCACTTT
>TRBJ2-7|.|TRBV11-2|.
CASSLGTSYEQYF
TGTGCCAGCAGCTTAGGGACTTCCTACGAGCAGTACTTC
>TRBJ1-5|TRBD1|TRBV19|.
CASSPTGGRRQPQHF
TGTGCCAGTAGTCCGACAGGGGGCAGGCGACAGCCCCAGCATTTT
>TRBJ2-3|TRBD2|TRBV11-2|.
CASSLGVAGGPTDTQYF
TGTGCCAGCAGCTTAGGAGTAGCGGGAGGCCCCACAGATACGCAGTATTTT
>TRBJ1-5|.|TRBV7-2|.
CASSFNGYNQPQHF
TGTGCCAGCAGCTTTAACGGGTACAATCAGCCCCAGCATTTT
>TRBJ2-2|.|TRBV7-3|.
CASSLAGGAGELFF
TGTGCCAGCAGCCTTGCTGGAGGTGCCGGGGAGCTGTTTTTT
>TRBJ1-1|TRBD1|TRBV7-2|.
CASSIRQGGSEAFF
TGTGCCAGCAGCATCCGACAGGGTGGGTCTGAAGCTTTCTTT